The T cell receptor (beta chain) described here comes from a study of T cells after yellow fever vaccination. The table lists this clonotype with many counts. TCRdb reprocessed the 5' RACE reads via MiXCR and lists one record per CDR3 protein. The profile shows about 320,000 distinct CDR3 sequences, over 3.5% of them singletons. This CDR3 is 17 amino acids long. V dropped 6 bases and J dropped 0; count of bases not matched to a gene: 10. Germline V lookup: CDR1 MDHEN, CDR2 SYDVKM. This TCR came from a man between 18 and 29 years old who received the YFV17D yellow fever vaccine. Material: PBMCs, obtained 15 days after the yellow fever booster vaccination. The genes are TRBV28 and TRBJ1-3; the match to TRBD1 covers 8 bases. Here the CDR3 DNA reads TGTGCCAGCAGCCCGCCCCGGACAGGGTACTCTGGAAACACCATATATTTT. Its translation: CASSPPRTGYSGNTIYF. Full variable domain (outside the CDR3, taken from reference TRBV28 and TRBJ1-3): DVKVTQSSRYLVKRTGEKVFLECVQDMDHENMFWYRQDPGLGLRLIYFSYDVKMKEKGDIPEGYSVSREKKERFSLILESASTNQTSMYLCASSPPRTGYSGNTIYFGEGSWLTVV.